These 32 T cell receptor beta chains were all obtained from the same sample, sequenced in a study of Tregs in tolerant kidney transplant recipients. Related graft donors supplied nonmyeloablative bone marrow transplants, and mixed chimerism was transient. Produced via immunoSEQ multiplex PCR; TCRdb's table is partial and in-frame only. The table includes tens of thousands of clones, roughly 90% detected once. The sample in question was CD4+ T cells from blood (PBMCs), obtained 24 months after the transplant. The receptors were sampled from a human patient who received a combined kidney and bone marrow transplant. The T cells may partly be graft donor cells.

The chain joins TRBV18 to TRBJ1-1, with D hard to call. Germline V gene sequence: CDR1 KGHSH, CDR2 LQKENI. The CDR3 loop spans 15 amino acids. V was cut by 6 bases and J by 3 bases, with 17 bases left in between. The CDR3 coding sequence is TGTGCCAGCTCCACTTCGGTCCTTCGGGACACTGAAGCTTTCTTT. Translation: CASSTSVLRDTEAFF.

The J gene is TRBJ2-1, the V gene TRBV6-1; TRBD2 aligns across 12 bases. The CDR3 covers 16 residues. Germline trimming cut 2 bases from V and 9 bases from J; bases unmatched to any gene: 8. Germline V gives CDR1 MNHNS, CDR2 SASEGT. The CDR3 loop reads CASSELIGLAGTEQFF. CDR3 sequence (DNA): TGTGCCAGCAGTGAACTCATAGGACTAGCGGGGACTGAGCAGTTCTTC.

The chain links TRBV14 to TRBJ1-4; tentatively, D is TRBD1 (6 bases). V shed 5 bases and J shed 7 bases, with 14 bases lying between them. CDR1 and CDR2 (germline): SGHDN, FVKESK. The CDR3 consists of 14 residues. The CDR3 DNA sequence: TGTGCCAGCAGCTCCGGGACACACACTGAAAAACTGTTTTTT. Encoded protein: CASSSGTHTEKLFF.

The CDR3 spells CASRVTTDNTEAFF. For the CDR3, the DNA is TGTGCCAGCCGAGTGACGACAGACAACACTGAAGCTTTCTTT. This chain uses TRBV2 with TRBJ1-1; D is possibly TRBD1 (5 bases). V was trimmed by 8 bases and J by 2 bases, leaving 15 bases between them. This CDR3 region has 14 residues. Per germline, CDR1 SNHLY and CDR2 FYNNEI.

This clone was found once. The rearrangement uses TRBV30 and TRBJ1-2; tentatively, D is TRBD1 (6 bases). Trimming removed 4 bases from V and 5 bases from J, with 17 bases in between. This CDR3 region has 14 residues. Germline CDR1 and CDR2: GTSNPN and SVGIG (reference sequence). CDR3 DNA sequence: TGTGCCTGGAACCAGGACAGCCCTGGGTATGGCTACACCTTC. Protein sequence: CAWNQDSPGYGYTF.

V is TRBV15 and J is TRBJ1-5; the match to TRBD1 covers 7 bases. The CDR3 covers 17 residues. V dropped 4 bases and J dropped 4; count of bases not matched to a gene: 13. The germline V gene has CDR1 LNHNV and CDR2 YYDKDF (reference sequence). CDR3 coding DNA: TGTGCCACCAGCACTAACGAAGGACAGGTATGGAATCAGCCCCAGCATTTT. Its translation is CATSTNEGQVWNQPQHF.

The chain joins TRBV4-1 to TRBJ2-1; TRBD1 aligns across 10 bases. The J segment lost 7 bases and the V segment lost 3 bases, leaving 9 bases of the junction unmatched. From germline, CDR1 is MGHRA and CDR2 YSYEKL. The CDR3 spans 16 residues. As DNA, the CDR3 is TGCGCCAGCAGCCATGAGAGGACAGGGGGGGGGAATGAGCAGTTCTTC. Its translation is CASSHERTGGGNEQFF.

The chain links TRBV7-3 to TRBJ1-2, with D perhaps matching TRBD1 (6 bases). Trimming cost V 2 bases and J 8 bases, with 21 bases left between them. Germline lookup yields CDR1 SGHTA and CDR2 FQGTGA. The CDR3 covers 16 residues. The DNA of the CDR3 is TGTGCCAGCAGCTTAGACAGGTTTGGAGTAAGGAGGGGCTACACCTTC. It yields the protein CASSLDRFGVRRGYTF. Drawing the rest from reference TRBV7-3 and TRBJ1-2, the complete variable domain is GAGVSQTPSNKVTEKGKYVELRCDPISGHTALYWYRQSLGQGPEFLIYFQGTGAADDSGLPNDRFFAVRPEGSVSTLKIQRTERGDSAVYLCASSLDRFGVRRGYTFGSGTRLTVV.

The V gene is TRBV27, the J gene TRBJ2-7, with TRBD2 identical over 14 bases. V trimming: 5 bases; J trimming: 4 bases; junction bases outside the gene matches: 25. This CDR3 comprises 22 residues. Germline V gives CDR1 MNHEY, CDR2 SMNVEV (reference sequence). The CDR3 here is CASSLNLGTGTSGGGMGYEQYF. The CDR3 DNA reads as TGTGCCAGCAGTCTAAATTTGGGGACCGGGACTAGCGGGGGTGGTATGGGTTACGAGCAGTACTTC.

V and J are TRBV4-2 and TRBJ2-3; weak D call: TRBD2 (5 bases). The germline V and J ends were trimmed by 0 bases and 2 bases, with 9 bases remaining between them. The CDR3 spans 15 residues. Germline V gene data show CDR1 as LGHNA and CDR2 as YNFKEQ. CDR3 loop: CASSQESGNTDTQYF. The CDR3 DNA is TGTGCCAGCAGCCAAGAGAGCGGAAACACAGATACGCAGTATTTT.

This chain connects TRBV7-6 to TRBJ2-1, with a possible D match to TRBD2 (6 bases). The CDR3 length is 15 residues. Germline V gene sequence: CDR1 SGHVS, CDR2 FNYEAQ. Trimming shortened V by 4 bases and J by 4 bases, and 14 bases separated the two germline ends. CDR3 nucleotide sequence: TGTGCCAGCAGCTCCACCGGGACTTTATACAATGAGCAGTTCTTC. The encoded protein is CASSSTGTLYNEQFF.

V and J are TRBV10-3 and TRBJ2-7; the match to TRBD2 covers 11 bases. Germline CDR1 and CDR2: ENHRY and SYGVKD. This CDR3 is built from 17 residues. The junction had 10 bases not matched to a gene; V was cut back by 2 bases and J by 4 bases. CDR3 DNA: TGTGCCATCAGTGAGAAAGGTGGTAGCGGGAGGGTATACGAGCAGTACTTC. It encodes CAISEKGGSGRVYEQYF.

The chain carries TRBV6-6 and TRBJ1-4, with D possibly being TRBD1 (6 bases). Germline V lookup: CDR1 MNHNY, CDR2 SVGAGI (reference sequence). This CDR3 is 13 amino acids long. V shed 4 bases and J shed 8 bases, with 11 bases lying between them. CDR3 nucleotides: TGTGCCAGCAGTTGGACAGTTGGGGAAAAACTGTTTTTT. Translated, it gives CASSWTVGEKLFF.

CDR3 in DNA: TGTGCCAGCAGTCTTCTATCGGGACAGGTTGGAAATCAGCCCCAGCATTTT. Translation: CASSLLSGQVGNQPQHF. The gene calls are TRBV28 and TRBJ1-5; TRBD1 matches at 8 bases. V trimming: 5 bases; J trimming: 4 bases; junction bases outside the gene matches: 13. This CDR3 has 17 residues. Per germline, CDR1 MDHEN and CDR2 SYDVKM.

CDR3 sequence reads: CASSPVAGRGGYTF. CDR3 DNA: TGTGCCAGCAGCCCCGTGGCAGGGAGGGGTGGCTACACCTTC. V and J are TRBV7-2 and TRBJ1-2; possible D gene TRBD1, 5 bases. The CDR3 has 14 amino acids. The germline V and J ends were trimmed by 5 bases and 7 bases, with 17 bases remaining between them. Germline values: CDR1 SGHTA, CDR2 FQGNSA.

This clone appeared a single time. This sample includes further DNA sequences coding for the same CDR3. The genes are TRBV28 and TRBJ1-6; a weak D match, TRBD1 (6 bases). Per the germline V gene, CDR1 is MDHEN and CDR2 is SYDVKM. Trimming left V 4 bases short and J 13 bases short, with 14 bases between. The CDR3 length is 13 residues. CDR3 DNA sequence: TGTGCCAGCAGTTACAGGGAGCGGTCCCCCCTCCACTTT. Translation: CASSYRERSPLHF.

The chain uses TRBV7-9 and TRBJ1-1, with D perhaps matching TRBD1 (5 bases). The CDR3 has 16 amino acids. V lost 4 bases, J lost 1 base, and 16 bases lay in between. Per the germline V gene, CDR1 is SEHNR and CDR2 is FQNEAQ (reference sequence). The CDR3 reads CASSSVPQGSNTEAFF. DNA of the CDR3: TGTGCCAGCAGCTCAGTTCCTCAGGGCTCGAACACTGAAGCTTTCTTT.

This chain uses TRBV5-1 with TRBJ1-3; D possibly corresponds to TRBD1 (6 bases). V was shortened by 2 bases and J by 7 bases, with 10 bases between the two germline ends. The CDR3 length is 13 residues. The germline V gene encodes CDR1 SGHRS and CDR2 YFSETQ. DNA for the CDR3: TGCGCCAGCAGCTTACAGGGTCGGAACACCATATATTTT. Protein sequence: CASSLQGRNTIYF. The whole variable domain, remainder taken from reference TRBV5-1 and TRBJ1-3, is KAGVTQTPRYLIKTRGQQVTLSCSPISGHRSVSWYQQTPGQGLQFLFEYFSETQRNKGNFPGRFSGRQFSNSRSEMNVSTLELGDSALYLCASSLQGRNTIYFGEGSWLTVV.

DNA of the CDR3: TGTGCCAGCAGCTTAGGGAGGGTCTATGGCTACACCTTC. This encodes CASSLGRVYGYTF. This rearrangement joins TRBV11-3 to TRBJ1-2, with D uncertain. The CDR3 consists of 13 residues. CDR1 and CDR2 from the germline V gene are SGHNT and YENEEA. V shed 1 base and J shed 4 bases, with 7 bases lying between them.

J is TRBJ1-3 and V is TRBV30; D possibly corresponds to TRBD1 (6 bases). Germline CDR1 GTSNPN, CDR2 SVGIG (reference sequence). Trimming pared 3 bases from V and 4 bases from J, leaving 19 bases between. The CDR3 has 16 residues. CDR3 amino acids: CAWRWFGGASGNTIYF. The CDR3 nucleotides are TGTGCCTGGAGGTGGTTTGGGGGGGCGAGCGGAAACACCATATATTTT.

This chain joins TRBV19 and TRBJ1-6; no reliable D call. V was shortened by 6 bases and J by 0 bases, with 12 bases between the two germline ends. Germline V gene lookup returns CDR1 LNHDA and CDR2 SQIVND (reference sequence). There are 16 residues in the CDR3. The CDR3 bases are TGTGCCAGTAGCCCCGACCGGAGCTCCTATAATTCACCCCTCCACTTT. Amino acids: CASSPDRSSYNSPLHF.

This rearrangement joins TRBV5-1 to TRBJ1-2; maybe TRBD1 (6 bases). CDR1 and CDR2 (germline): SGHRS, YFSETQ. The CDR3 is 12 residues long. The V and J ends lost 2 bases and 6 bases respectively, with 8 bases between them. CDR3: CASSFSGDGYTF. The CDR3 coding sequence is TGCGCCAGCAGCTTCTCAGGGGATGGCTACACCTTC. Filled out from reference TRBV5-1 and TRBJ1-2, the complete variable domain reads KAGVTQTPRYLIKTRGQQVTLSCSPISGHRSVSWYQQTPGQGLQFLFEYFSETQRNKGNFPGRFSGRQFSNSRSEMNVSTLELGDSALYLCASSFSGDGYTFGSGTRLTVV.

V usage is TRBV18 and J usage is TRBJ2-5; no clear D. V was shortened by 1 base and J by 1 base, with 7 bases between the two germline ends. This CDR3 is 14 amino acids long. Per germline, CDR1 KGHSH and CDR2 LQKENI. The CDR3, as DNA: TGTGCCAGCTCACCACGGCCAACCCAAGAGACCCAGTACTTC. This gives the protein CASSPRPTQETQYF. Variable domain in full (rest from reference TRBV18 and TRBJ2-5): NAGVMQNPRHLVRRRGQEARLRCSPMKGHSHVYWYRQLPEEGLKFMVYLQKENIIDESGMPKERFSAEFPKEGPSILRIQQVVRGDSAAYFCASSPRPTQETQYFGPGTRLLVL.

The gene calls are TRBV4-1 and TRBJ1-1, with D possibly matching TRBD1 (5 bases). The CDR3 spans 14 residues. V was pared by 0 bases and J by 10 bases, with 15 bases between. Germline CDR1 and CDR2: MGHRA and YSYEKL. Here the CDR3 reads CASSQDEERGRAFF. The CDR3 DNA is TGCGCCAGCAGCCAAGATGAGGAAAGGGGCCGAGCTTTCTTT.

The chain uses TRBV29-1 and TRBJ2-5; 8 bases match TRBD1. Germline V lookup: CDR1 SQVTM, CDR2 ANQGSEA. With 7 bases clipped from V and 5 bases from J, the junction kept 9 bases outside the gene matches. The CDR3 runs 13 residues. The chain's CDR3 is CSARTGPGETQYF. For the CDR3, the DNA is TGCAGCGCCAGGACAGGGCCGGGTGAGACCCAGTACTTC.

The V gene is TRBV4-3, the J gene TRBJ2-3, with D perhaps TRBD2 (6 bases). Trimming removed 0 bases at V and 2 bases at J, with 18 bases between. The CDR3 runs to 18 residues. Germline CDR1 and CDR2: LGHNA and YSLEER. The chain's CDR3 is CASSQDVAWRGHTDTQYF. The CDR3 region has the DNA TGCGCCAGCAGCCAAGATGTCGCATGGCGGGGTCACACAGATACGCAGTATTTT.

This chain links TRBV7-2 with TRBJ2-1; the D gene is possibly TRBD1 (6 bases). CDR1 is SGHTA, CDR2 FQGNSA, per germline. V lost 3 bases, J lost 8 bases, and 8 bases lay in between. The length of the CDR3 is 12 residues. DNA of the CDR3: TGTGCCAGCAGCTTCTCAGGGGATGAGCAGTTCTTC. This translates into CASSFSGDEQFF.

This clone is a singleton in its sample. The rearrangement joins TRBV21-1 to TRBJ1-5; the table calls TRBD1, which could not be checked here. TRBV21-1 is flagged as a pseudogene. CDR3 length: 13 residues. The DNA for the CDR3 is TGTGCCAGCAGAGACACCCGCAATCAGCCCCAGCATTTT. Residues: CASRDTRNQPQHF.

Of note for this clone: One end of the junction varies from germline; a read error may be responsible. This chain uses TRBV30 with TRBJ1-6, with 10 bases fitting TRBD1. This CDR3 is built from 14 residues. Germline assignment: CDR1 GTSNPN and CDR2 SVGIG (reference sequence). CDR3 in DNA: TGTGCCTGGAGTCGGACAGGGGGTAATTCCCCCCTCCACTTT. Protein: CAWSRTGGNSPLHF.

Remarks on this clone: Mismatch with germline at one junction end may stem from a read error. V and J are TRBV19 and TRBJ1-2; 7 positions match TRBD1. The CDR3 is 12 amino acids. Germline V CDR1 and CDR2: LNHDA, SQIVND (reference sequence). The CDR3 bases are TGTGCCAGTAGTATCCTCGGGACAGTGAACGTCTTC. Encoded protein: CASSILGTVNVF.

The rearrangement joins TRBV9 to TRBJ2-3; D not certain. Trimming cost V 4 bases and J 6 bases, with 9 bases left between them. Germline V CDR1 and CDR2: SGDLS, YYNGEE. The CDR3 contains 12 residues. The CDR3 protein is CASSPLSDTQYF. The CDR3 bases are TGTGCCAGCAGCCCCCTGTCGGATACGCAGTATTTT.

J is TRBJ1-5 and V is TRBV30; 9 bases are shared with TRBD1. Germline V CDR1 and CDR2: GTSNPN, SVGIG (reference sequence). Trimming took 3 bases from V and 7 from J; bases not matched to a gene: 4. This CDR3 spans 13 amino acids. Here the CDR3 DNA reads TGTGCCTGGAGCAGACAGGGGGGCCAGCCCCAGCATTTT. It yields the protein CAWSRQGGQPQHF. The full variable domain, in which reference TRBV30 and TRBJ1-5 provide the parts outside the CDR3, is SQTIHQWPATLVQPVGSPLSLECTVEGTSNPNLYWYRQAAGRGLQLLFYSVGIGQISSEVPQNLSASRPQDRQFILSSKKLLLSDSGFYLCAWSRQGGQPQHFGDGTRLSIL.